Included here is one TCR beta chain sequence, with context. This CDR3 region has 14 residues. Germline CDR1 SGHRS, CDR2 YFSETQ. V was trimmed by 0 bases and J by 7 bases, leaving 10 bases between them. Adult Caucasians living in Nashville, Tennessee made up all of the donors. The data were taken from a study of shared clonotypes between healthy human individuals. Turning to the study itself: Those who served as donors were a couple of women and a few men between the ages of 18 and 49.

Repertoires were generated with immunoSEQ multiplex PCR, while TCRdb's copy carries only in-frame clones and drops some. The sample has 2,500,000 or so clones; roughly 93% are singletons. This receptor was obtained from a man between 18 and 35 years old in good health. Some clones in this sample may be carry-over from other donors' samples. Sequences were obtained from naive CD4+ T cells from PBMCs. The subset was: CD45RA+ positively selected. The chain carries TRBV5-1 and TRBJ2-2; D is undetermined. This CDR3 is CASSLGLTVGELFF. CDR3 sequence (DNA): TGCGCCAGCAGCTTGGGCTTAACCGTCGGGGAGCTGTTTTTT. The entire variable domain, with the rest obtained from reference TRBV5-1 and TRBJ2-2, is as follows: KAGVTQTPRYLIKTRGQQVTLSCSPISGHRSVSWYQQTPGQGLQFLFEYFSETQRNKGNFPGRFSGRQFSNSRSEMNVSTLELGDSALYLCASSLGLTVGELFFGEGSRLTVL.